The next 10 T cell receptor beta chains were all read from a single sample in a study of early T cells in non-severe SARS-CoV-2 infection. TCRdb re-derived calls from the 5' RACE reads in MiXCR, one entry per CDR3 protein. The profile shows tens of thousands of distinct CDR3 sequences, 12% to 15% of them singletons. The sample comprised whole blood. Source of these receptors: an adult who was a healthcare worker with PCR-confirmed SARS-CoV-2 infection or an uninfected control (not recorded which).

The sample holds a few counts of this clonotype. This rearrangement joins TRBV20-1 to TRBJ2-7, with D possibly TRBD1 on 6 matching bases. The ends were cut back, 5 bases at V and 6 bases at J, with 17 bases in the middle. The CDR3 sequence is 13 residues long. CDR1 and CDR2 from the germline V gene are DFQATT and SNEGSKA (reference sequence). Here the CDR3 reads CSAARQGSGEQYF. DNA for the CDR3: TGCAGTGCTGCCCGGCAGGGGTCGGGCGAGCAGTACTTC.

This clonotype came up many times. V usage is TRBV19 and J usage is TRBJ2-7, with D perhaps TRBD1 (5 bases). The V end lost 5 bases, the J end lost 2 bases, and 16 bases lay between the germline ends. Germline V gene lookup returns CDR1 LNHDA and CDR2 SQIVND (reference sequence). CDR3 length equals 15 residues. The CDR3 DNA sequence: TGTGCCAGTAGTGTCAGACAGTCTCAACCCTACGAGCAGTACTTC. This translates into CASSVRQSQPYEQYF.

This clonotype was picked up many times. The J gene is TRBJ2-2, the V gene TRBV29-1; the match to TRBD1 covers 8 bases. V shed 7 bases, J shed 3 bases, and the junction held 10 bases outside the gene matches. The CDR3 consists of 15 residues. The germline gives CDR1 SQVTM, CDR2 ANQGSEA. The DNA for the CDR3 is TGCAGCGCTGCCACAACAGGGGGTTACACCGGGGAGCTGTTTTTT. Its translation is CSAATTGGYTGELFF.

The table lists this clonotype with many counts. J is TRBJ1-1 and V is TRBV28; no firm D call. The V gene's germline CDR1 is MDHEN and CDR2 SYDVKM. CDR3 length equals 14 residues. The V end was cut by 7 bases, the J end by 0 bases, with 12 bases between. The CDR3 here is CASIQSIMNTEAFF. The CDR3 region has the DNA TGTGCCAGCATCCAATCCATTATGAACACTGAAGCTTTCTTT.

The rearrangement joins TRBV7-2 to TRBJ2-3; 7 bases match TRBD1. V was pared by 4 bases and J by 6 bases, with 13 bases of the junction left unmatched. The CDR3 loop spans 16 amino acids. Germline V gene sequence: CDR1 SGHTA, CDR2 FQGNSA. The CDR3: CASSSQPGTVSDTQYF. In DNA form, the CDR3 reads TGTGCCAGCAGCTCCCAACCCGGGACAGTTTCTGATACGCAGTATTTT.

This clonotype was counted only a few times. This rearrangement joins TRBV29-1 to TRBJ2-5, with D uncertain. Trimming shortened V by 3 bases and J by 5 bases, and 13 bases separated the two germline ends. The germline V gene encodes CDR1 SQVTM and CDR2 ANQGSEA. This CDR3 has 13 amino acids. CDR3 DNA sequence: TGCAGCGTTGACTACGGTGCAGTGGAGACCCAGTACTTC. Encoded protein: CSVDYGAVETQYF.

This clonotype occurred many times. This CDR3 reads CASSPGTGSTDTQYF. In DNA, the CDR3 is TGCGCCAGCAGCCCAGGGACAGGAAGCACAGATACGCAGTATTTT. This chain joins TRBV5-1 and TRBJ2-3, with 8 bases matching TRBD1. The V gene's germline CDR1 is SGHRS and CDR2 YFSETQ. The CDR3 consists of 15 residues. Trimming cost V 4 bases and J 0 bases; bases outside gene matches: 4.

V gene TRBV4-3 combines with J gene TRBJ2-3; D unresolved. The CDR3 is 16 residues long. The V gene lost 0 bases and the J gene lost 4 bases, with 14 bases spanning the gap. From germline, CDR1 is LGHNA and CDR2 YSLEER. The CDR3 sequence: CASSQEAIDSSDTQYF. The CDR3 DNA is TGCGCCAGCAGCCAAGAGGCCATTGATTCATCAGATACGCAGTATTTT.

This clonotype was detected a few times. The chain combines TRBV10-3 with TRBJ1-1, with D maybe TRBD1 (5 bases). The CDR3 runs to 14 residues. CDR1 is ENHRY and CDR2 is SYGVKD in the germline V gene. Between the trimmed V and J ends, which lost 3 bases and 11 bases, there was a span of 19 bases. The chain's CDR3 is CAISESRDPRQAFF. CDR3 sequence (DNA): TGTGCCATCAGTGAATCCCGGGACCCCCGACAGGCTTTCTTT.

This clonotype was counted between two and nine times. The chain is built from TRBV6-4 and TRBJ1-2; 8 nucleotides line up with TRBD1. V lost 0 bases, J lost 6 bases, and 9 bases stayed unmatched. The germline CDR1 and CDR2 sequences are MRHNA and SNTAGT. CDR3 length: 16 residues. The CDR3 coding sequence is TGTGCCAGCAGTGACTCGAAGGACAGGGCGCGAGATGGCTACACCTTC. Translation gives CASSDSKDRARDGYTF.